Presented here are 22 T cell receptor beta chains from one specimen sequenced in a study of blood T cells in healthy people across ages. The authors ran a second PCR of about 6 to 11 cycles using a sample-barcoded 5' primer and a J-beta primer mix. TCRdb called the 5' RACE reads again in MiXCR, with one record for every CDR3 protein. The data show about 620,000 distinct CDR3 sequences, around 50% seen once. Sequencing was carried out using blood. The receptors originated from a woman aged 80 or over in good health.

The chain joins TRBV4-2 to TRBJ2-7, with D perhaps matching TRBD1 (5 bases). The CDR3 has 16 amino acids. Germline V gene lookup returns CDR1 LGHNA and CDR2 YNFKEQ. Trimming took off 3 bases at V and 0 bases at J, with 15 bases between the two ends. CDR3 bases: TGTGCCAGCAGCCACGGTGAACAGGAAAACTCCTACGAGCAGTACTTC. This codes for CASSHGEQENSYEQYF.

The rearrangement uses TRBV7-2 and TRBJ1-2, with D perhaps TRBD1 (6 bases). The CDR3 spans 17 residues. Germline CDR1 and CDR2: SGHTA and FQGNSA. V dropped 0 bases and J dropped 8 bases, with 22 bases sitting between them. The CDR3 is CASSLAHSERGARGYTF. CDR3 sequence (DNA): TGTGCCAGCAGCTTAGCGCACTCAGAGAGGGGGGCGCGGGGCTACACCTTC.

V gene TRBV5-1 combines with J gene TRBJ2-2, with TRBD2 as a possible D gene (5 bases). Germline CDR1 SGHRS, CDR2 YFSETQ. Deletions cut 3 bases from V and 7 bases from J, with 7 bases between. The CDR3 has 12 amino acids. The CDR3: CASSWTGGELFF. CDR3 DNA: TGCGCCAGCAGCTGGACTGGCGGGGAGCTGTTTTTT.

This clonotype came up many times. Here the CDR3 reads CASSPHRRGETQYF. In DNA form, the CDR3 reads TGCGCCAGCAGCCCACACCGCCGTGGAGAGACCCAGTACTTC. The chain employs TRBV4-1 and TRBJ2-5; D is uncertain. In germline, CDR1 is MGHRA, CDR2 YSYEKL. Trimming took off 4 bases at V and 4 bases at J, with 13 bases between the two ends. CDR3 length: 14 amino acids.

V gene TRBV6-6 combines with J gene TRBJ2-1; a possible D gene is TRBD1 (6 bases). V was cut by 0 bases and J by 6 bases, with 12 bases left in between. CDR3 size: 15 residues. Germline V gives CDR1 MNHNY, CDR2 SVGAGI (reference sequence). The chain's CDR3 is CASSYSTCRGNEQFF. CDR3 in DNA: TGTGCCAGCAGTTACTCGACCTGCAGGGGCAATGAGCAGTTCTTC.

This chain links TRBV7-9 with TRBJ2-1, with a weak D call TRBD2 (6 bases). CDR3 length: 14 amino acids. V gave up 5 bases and J gave up 2 bases, with 10 bases separating them. Germline V gives CDR1 SEHNR, CDR2 FQNEAQ (reference sequence). The DNA for the CDR3 is TGTGCCAGCAGCCCGACTAGTCCCTACAATGAGCAGTTCTTC. Protein sequence: CASSPTSPYNEQFF. The full variable domain, in which reference TRBV7-9 and TRBJ2-1 provide the parts outside the CDR3, is DTGVSQNPRHKITKRGQNVTFRCDPISEHNRLYWYRQTLGQGPEFLTYFQNEAQLEKSRLLSDRFSAERPKGSFSTLEIQRTEQGDSAMYLCASSPTSPYNEQFFGPGTRLTVL.

About this clonotype: A read error may explain this, as a much larger clone is one base away. J is TRBJ2-3 and V is TRBV27, with D possibly matching TRBD1 (7 bases). There are 14 residues in the CDR3. CDR1 is MNHEY and CDR2 is SMNVEV in the germline V gene (reference sequence). The CDR3 reads CAGSWTGGTDTQYF. CDR3 nucleotide sequence: TGTGCCGGCAGTTGGACAGGAGGGACAGATACGCAGTATTTT.

The J gene is TRBJ2-7, the V gene TRBV29-1; D unresolved. Germline V gives CDR1 SQVTM, CDR2 ANQGSEA. This CDR3 contains 11 residues. Trimming pared 3 bases from V and 4 bases from J, leaving 7 bases between. The CDR3 nucleotides are TGCAGCGTTGACATTAATTACGAGCAGTACTTC. Translated, it gives CSVDINYEQYF.

The J gene is TRBJ2-2, the V gene TRBV7-9; D remains ambiguous. CDR3 length equals 13 residues. CDR1 is SEHNR, CDR2 FQNEAQ, per germline (reference sequence). V shed 2 bases and J shed 7 bases, with 8 bases lying between them. CDR3 sequence reads: CASSLLPVGELFF. The CDR3 DNA reads as TGTGCCAGCAGCTTACTTCCGGTCGGGGAGCTGTTTTTT.

This clonotype was counted once. The gene calls are TRBV5-1 and TRBJ2-7; 11 bases line up with TRBD1. Germline V gene sequence: CDR1 SGHRS, CDR2 YFSETQ. CDR3 length equals 15 residues. The V and J ends lost 4 bases and 4 bases, in that order; junction bases with no gene match: 7. Here the CDR3 DNA reads TGCGCCAGCAGCCAACCGGGACAGGGGGTGTACGAGCAGTACTTC. Protein: CASSQPGQGVYEQYF. Full variable domain (missing parts from reference TRBV5-1 and TRBJ2-7): KAGVTQTPRYLIKTRGQQVTLSCSPISGHRSVSWYQQTPGQGLQFLFEYFSETQRNKGNFPGRFSGRQFSNSRSEMNVSTLELGDSALYLCASSQPGQGVYEQYFGPGTRLTVT.

The chain combines TRBV20-1 with TRBJ1-2; 7 nucleotides align to TRBD1. V lost 3 bases to trimming and J lost 4 bases; unmatched junction nucleotides: 8. The CDR3 length is 14 residues. CDR1 and CDR2 from the germline V gene are DFQATT and SNEGSKA (reference sequence). The CDR3 loop is CSARGTALSYGYTF. The CDR3 DNA follows: TGCAGTGCTAGGGGGACAGCTTTAAGCTATGGCTACACCTTC.

The V gene is TRBV12-3 or TRBV12-4, the J gene TRBJ2-1; no reliable D call. With 5 bases removed from V and 4 bases from J, the gap between germline ends came to 12 bases. This CDR3 contains 14 residues. CDR3 residues: CASSPDGVYNEQFF. CDR3 nucleotides: TGTGCCAGCAGTCCGGACGGAGTATACAATGAGCAGTTCTTC.

V and J are TRBV10-3 and TRBJ2-5; 10 bases match TRBD2. Trimming removed 6 bases from V and 5 bases from J; junction bases left unmatched: 9. Germline-derived CDR1 and CDR2 are ENHRY and SYGVKD. The CDR3 length is 15 residues. The CDR3 nucleotides are TGTGCCATCAGGGCTAGCGGGGGACGATCGGAGACCCAGTACTTC. Its translation is CAIRASGGRSETQYF.

This clonotype appeared a few times. The chain uses TRBV7-2 and TRBJ1-2; 12 bases align to TRBD1. This CDR3 has 20 residues. Trimming removed 2 bases from V and 4 bases from J; junction bases left unmatched: 17. CDR1 and CDR2 from the germline V gene are SGHTA and FQGNSA. CDR3 DNA sequence: TGTGCCAGCAGCTTACATGGGCTTCCCGGGACAGGGGGCTTTGGCTATGGCTACACCTTC. Translation: CASSLHGLPGTGGFGYGYTF.

The chain couples TRBV28 to TRBJ2-5, with a possible D match to TRBD2 (6 bases). This CDR3 comprises 14 residues. The germline CDR1 and CDR2 sequences are MDHEN and SYDVKM. Trimming removed 3 bases from V and 5 bases from J, with 13 bases in between. CDR3 DNA sequence: TGTGCCAGCAGTTTTGGGGGGTTTGAGGAGACCCAGTACTTC. Encoded protein: CASSFGGFEETQYF.

This clonotype was seen more than once but under ten times. The CDR3 bases are TGTGCCAGCAGTGGGGCTAGCGGGGAGTTAGGTGAGCAGTTCTTC. It specifies CASSGASGELGEQFF. V is TRBV2 and J is TRBJ2-1; 9 bases agree with TRBD2. With 4 bases clipped from V and 9 bases from J, the junction kept 10 bases outside the gene matches. Germline V gives CDR1 SNHLY, CDR2 FYNNEI. CDR3 length: 15 residues. The full variable domain, its missing parts supplied by reference TRBV2 and TRBJ2-1, is EPEVTQTPSHQVTQMGQEVILRCVPISNHLYFYWYRQILGQKVEFLVSFYNNEISEKSEIFDDQFSVERPDGSNFTLKIRSTKLEDSAMYFCASSGASGELGEQFFGPGTRLTVL.

V is TRBV7-3 and J is TRBJ2-5, with D tentatively TRBD1 or TRBD2 (5 bases each). The J call may be wrong; the DNA end is better matched by TRBJ2-7. Germline V gene data show CDR1 as SGHTA and CDR2 as FQGTGA. The CDR3 is made up of 15 amino acids. For the CDR3, the DNA is TGTGCCAGCAGCGCGCAACGGGGCCTCTCCTACGAGCAGTACTTC. Translated: CASSAQRGLSYEQYF.

Note on this clonotype: A read error may explain this, as a much larger clone is one base away. CDR3 coding DNA: TGCGCCAGCAGCCTCGGGACCTACAATGAGCAGTACTTC. This gives the protein CASSLGTYNEQYF. The chain links TRBV5-1 to TRBJ2-1; D is tentatively TRBD1 or TRBD2 (5 bases each). The end of the DNA fits TRBJ2-7 better, so the J call may be wrong. Germline lookup yields CDR1 SGHRS and CDR2 YFSETQ. CDR3 size: 13 residues.

The CDR3 reads CASSSVGGVGNEQFF. The DNA of the CDR3 is TGCGCCAGCAGCTCGGTCGGAGGCGTGGGAAATGAGCAGTTCTTC. The V call is TRBV5-1, the J call TRBJ2-1; D is perhaps TRBD2 (5 bases). The CDR3 consists of 15 residues. Trimming took 3 bases from V and 7 from J, leaving 17 bases between them. The V gene's germline CDR1 is SGHRS and CDR2 YFSETQ.

This clonotype occurred many times. The chain uses TRBV10-3 and TRBJ1-5; D gene uncertain. In germline, CDR1 is ENHRY, CDR2 SYGVKD. Trimming left V 5 bases short and J 5 bases short, with 10 bases between. The length of the CDR3 is 13 residues. The CDR3 sequence: CAISLKQDQPQHF. The DNA of the CDR3 is TGTGCCATCAGTCTCAAGCAAGATCAGCCCCAGCATTTT.

This rearrangement joins TRBV25-1 to TRBJ2-1; TRBD2 agrees at 7 bases. V was clipped by 3 bases and J by 4 bases; unmatched bases: 12. Looked up from germline, CDR1 is MGHDK and CDR2 is SYGVNS. The CDR3 loop spans 17 amino acids. The CDR3 bases are TGTGCCAGCAGTGAGGAGGGGAGCGGGACCCTTTACAATGAGCAGTTCTTC. Protein product: CASSEEGSGTLYNEQFF.

As to this clonotype: This sequence may be a read error, since a much larger clone differs from it by one base. CDR3 amino acids: CSVDRRTNTEAFF. CDR3 sequence (DNA): TGCAGCGTTGACCGTCGGACGAACACTGAAGCTTTCTTT. The chain couples TRBV29-1 to TRBJ1-1, with unresolved D. Germline CDR1 SQVTM, CDR2 ANQGSEA. The CDR3 covers 13 residues. Trimming stripped 3 bases from V and 1 base from J, with 9 bases between.